The next 30 T cell receptor beta chains were all read from a single sample in a study of blood T cell repertoires in COVID-19. Clones were read by immunoSEQ multiplex PCR, and TCRdb kept only the in-frame ones, dropping some. The repertoire holds approximately 150,000 clones, about 90% seen once, with roughly 4% in the top ten. Material for sequencing was PBMCs or T cells enriched from blood (not recorded which). The receptors shown here come from a woman between 40 and 50 years old who had been exposed to COVID-19.

The CDR3 nucleotides read TGTGCCAGCAGCGTAGAGACAGAAGGCACCGGGGAGCTGTTTTTT. Translating gives CASSVETEGTGELFF. The chain has TRBV9 and TRBJ2-2, with a tentative D call TRBD1 (5 bases). Germline loops: CDR1 SGDLS, CDR2 YYNGEE. This CDR3 comprises 15 residues. V shed 0 bases and J shed 4 bases, with 10 bases lying between them.

The chain carries TRBV27 and TRBJ2-7, with 8 bases identical to TRBD2. The CDR3 extends over 17 amino acids. The germline V gene has CDR1 MNHEY and CDR2 SMNVEV (reference sequence). With V trimmed by 5 bases and J by 3 bases, 15 bases remained unmatched. The CDR3 DNA follows: TGTGCCAGCAGTCCTAACCCGCTCCGAGCGGGAGACTACGAGCAGTACTTC. It encodes CASSPNPLRAGDYEQYF.

The gene calls are TRBV3-1 (or the pseudogene TRBV3-2) and TRBJ2-5; D may be TRBD1 (7 bases). Trimming took 2 bases from V and 5 from J, leaving 12 bases between them. This CDR3 region has 14 residues. Germline values: CDR1 LGHDT, CDR2 YNNKEL (reference sequence). The CDR3 sequence is CASSQQGGAETQYF. As DNA, the CDR3 is TGTGCCAGCAGCCAACAGGGGGGCGCGGAGACCCAGTACTTC.

This clone was detected only a few times. V gene TRBV10-1 combines with J gene TRBJ2-7; TRBD2 matches 14 bases. The CDR3 is 12 residues long. CDR1 is WNHNN and CDR2 is SYGVQD in the germline V gene (reference sequence). The junction had 3 bases not matched to a gene; V was cut back by 10 bases and J by 7 bases. This CDR3 is CAMGLAGDEQYF. The CDR3 bases are TGCGCCATGGGACTAGCGGGAGATGAGCAGTACTTC.

This sequence joins TRBV4-3 and TRBJ2-3, with D maybe TRBD1 (6 bases). Trimming removed 4 bases from V and 0 bases from J, with 11 bases in between. Germline lookup yields CDR1 LGHNA and CDR2 YSLEER. The CDR3 extends over 15 amino acids. This chain's CDR3 is CASSRGQTSTDTQYF. Written as DNA, the CDR3 is TGCGCCAGCAGCCGCGGACAGACTAGCACAGATACGCAGTATTTT.

V is TRBV10-3 and J is TRBJ1-2, with D tentatively TRBD1 (6 bases). Trimming shortened V by 6 bases and J by 7 bases, and 6 bases separated the two germline ends. Germline CDR1 and CDR2: ENHRY and SYGVKD. CDR3 size: 10 residues. The CDR3 nucleotides read TGTGCCATCAGGGACAGTGGCTACACCTTC. As protein: CAIRDSGYTF.

This chain uses TRBV11-2 with TRBJ1-2; TRBD1 is a possible D gene (6 bases). CDR3 length equals 15 residues. Germline V gene sequence: CDR1 SGHAT, CDR2 FQNNGV. The V end lost 0 bases, the J end lost 6 bases, and 14 bases lay between the germline ends. CDR3 in amino acids: CASSLDRTALNGYTF. The CDR3, as DNA: TGTGCCAGCAGCTTAGATAGGACAGCCCTAAATGGCTACACCTTC.

This clone was seen once. This chain's CDR3 is CASSGQGASPLHF. DNA for the CDR3: TGTGCCAGCAGCGGACAGGGGGCATCACCCCTCCACTTT. The rearrangement uses TRBV9 and TRBJ1-6; the match to TRBD1 covers 10 bases. Germline trimming cut 3 bases from V and 10 bases from J; bases unmatched to any gene: 1. CDR3 length: 13 residues. Germline V CDR1 and CDR2: SGDLS, YYNGEE.

In this sample, this clone turned up a few times. The rearrangement links TRBV15 to TRBJ1-4; perhaps TRBD1 as D (5 bases). The V gene lost 0 bases and the J gene lost 7 bases, with 12 bases spanning the gap. CDR3 size: 15 residues. Germline V gene sequence: CDR1 LNHNV, CDR2 YYDKDF (reference sequence). The chain's CDR3 is CATSREKGSAEKLFF. The CDR3 DNA is TGTGCCACCAGCAGAGAAAAGGGGTCTGCTGAAAAACTGTTTTTT.

The chain combines TRBV7-2 with TRBJ2-1; D remains unclear. The length of the CDR3 is 13 residues. Germline assignment: CDR1 SGHTA and CDR2 FQGNSA. V was pared by 2 bases and J by 5 bases, with 7 bases between. CDR3 protein: CASSLQFHNEQFF. The CDR3 bases are TGTGCCAGCAGCTTACAATTTCACAATGAGCAGTTCTTC.

The J gene is TRBJ1-3, the V gene TRBV19; tentatively, D is TRBD1 (5 bases). CDR1 LNHDA and CDR2 SQIVND come from the germline V gene (reference sequence). This CDR3 is built from 16 residues. V lost 6 bases to trimming and J lost 0 bases, with 15 bases between them. CDR3: CASRGLDGLSGNTIYF. The CDR3 region has the DNA TGTGCCAGTAGGGGACTGGACGGACTCTCTGGAAACACCATATATTTT.

V and J are TRBV19 and TRBJ2-2, with unresolved D. This CDR3 region has 11 residues. The germline V gene has CDR1 LNHDA and CDR2 SQIVND (reference sequence). V lost 9 bases and J lost 3, with 5 bases in between. The CDR3 spells CASLHTGELFF. CDR3 coding DNA: TGTGCCAGCCTTCACACCGGGGAGCTGTTTTTT.

This clone was found once. This chain joins TRBV11-2 and TRBJ2-3; D possibly corresponds to TRBD1 (6 bases). V shed 5 bases and J shed 0 bases, with 15 bases lying between them. Per the germline V gene, CDR1 is SGHAT and CDR2 is FQNNGV. The CDR3 spans 16 residues. The CDR3 DNA is TGTGCCAGCAGCCTAAGACAGGCCCCCAGCACAGATACGCAGTATTTT. Its translation is CASSLRQAPSTDTQYF.

The chain couples TRBV18 to TRBJ2-7; 9 positions match TRBD1. This CDR3 has 14 residues. The V gene end was trimmed by 6 bases and the J gene end by 5 bases; junction bases not matched to a gene: 8. Germline CDR1 is KGHSH and CDR2 is LQKENI. The CDR3 reads CASSLGQGKNEQYF. The DNA of the CDR3 is TGTGCCAGCTCCCTCGGACAGGGGAAAAACGAGCAGTACTTC.

This clone turned up a few times. This rearrangement joins TRBV7-9 to TRBJ1-6; 9 bases map to TRBD1. The germline V gene encodes CDR1 SEHNR and CDR2 FQNEAQ (reference sequence). Trimming took 2 bases from V and 10 from J; bases not matched to a gene: 9. The length of the CDR3 is 16 residues. The CDR3 reads CASSLPRGTGRSPLHF. In DNA, the CDR3 is TGTGCCAGCAGCTTACCGCGTGGGACAGGGCGGTCACCCCTCCACTTT.

The rearrangement uses TRBV3-1 (or the pseudogene TRBV3-2) and TRBJ1-3; D gene unclear. Germline V gives CDR1 LGHDT, CDR2 YNNKEL (reference sequence). Between the trimmed V and J ends, which lost 4 bases and 0 bases, there was a span of 16 bases. The CDR3 runs to 17 residues. This chain's CDR3 is CASSLLPEGRSGNTIYF. The CDR3 bases are TGTGCCAGCAGCCTTCTGCCGGAGGGTCGCTCTGGAAACACCATATATTTT.

As for this clone: This could be a read error, since a much larger clone is one nucleotide away. The CDR3 DNA reads TGTGCCAGCAGCTCGGGACTTTACAATGAGCAGTTCTTC. It codes for CASSSGLYNEQFF. This sequence joins TRBV7-2 and TRBJ2-1; tentative D call: TRBD2 (6 bases). Germline-derived CDR1 and CDR2 are SGHTA and FQGNSA. V was cut by 4 bases and J by 4 bases, with 8 bases left in between. This CDR3 has 13 amino acids. The entire variable domain, with the rest obtained from reference TRBV7-2 and TRBJ2-1, is as follows: GAGVSQSPSNKVTEKGKDVELRCDPISGHTALYWYRQSLGQGLEFLIYFQGNSAPDKSGLPSDRFSAERTGGSVSTLTIQRTQQEDSAVYLCASSSGLYNEQFFGPGTRLTVL.

The V call is TRBV4-3, the J call TRBJ1-4; TRBD1 agrees at 7 bases. Per the germline V gene, CDR1 is LGHNA and CDR2 is YSLEER. The CDR3 consists of 16 residues. The trim removed 0 bases at V and 5 bases at J, leaving 6 bases unmatched. CDR3 residues: CASSQDLGTANEKLFF. As DNA, the CDR3 is TGCGCCAGCAGCCAAGATCTGGGGACAGCCAATGAAAAACTGTTTTTT.

The CDR3 DNA reads TGCGCCATTCCCTACACTAGCTTCTCCTACGAGCAGTACTTC. This translates into CAIPYTSFSYEQYF. This sequence joins TRBV4-3 and TRBJ2-7; tentatively, D is TRBD2 (6 bases). V lost 10 bases and J 0 bases, leaving 16 bases between the germline ends. The CDR3 length is 14 residues. Germline V gene lookup returns CDR1 LGHNA and CDR2 YSLEER.

The rearrangement uses TRBV6-5 and TRBJ1-4; possibly TRBD1 for D (6 bases). The CDR3 is 14 amino acids. Deletions cut 0 bases from V and 8 bases from J, with 10 bases between. Germline loops: CDR1 MNHEY, CDR2 SVGAGI. CDR3 DNA sequence: TGTGCCAGCAGTTACTCGCAGGGGCTGGAAAAACTGTTTTTT. As protein: CASSYSQGLEKLFF.

The V gene is TRBV9, the J gene TRBJ1-5; the D gene is possibly TRBD1 (6 bases). CDR3 length equals 13 residues. Germline V lookup: CDR1 SGDLS, CDR2 YYNGEE. V was shortened by 3 bases and J by 2 bases, with 6 bases between the two germline ends. The CDR3 sequence: CASSDRGNQPQHF. CDR3 nucleotide sequence: TGTGCCAGCAGCGACAGGGGCAATCAGCCCCAGCATTTT.

In this sample, this clone turned up once. The gene calls are TRBV12-3 or TRBV12-4 and TRBJ1-5; D is unresolved. CDR3 length equals 13 residues. The germline V and J ends were trimmed by 5 bases and 4 bases, with 9 bases remaining between them. The chain's CDR3 is CASSLFPNQPQHF. The CDR3 DNA sequence: TGTGCCAGCAGTCTCTTCCCGAATCAGCCCCAGCATTTT.

This clone was picked up a small number of times. The gene calls are TRBV4-1 and TRBJ1-1; D may be TRBD1 (5 bases). The CDR3 is 15 amino acids. With 6 bases removed from V and 6 bases from J, the gap between germline ends came to 20 bases. The germline CDR1 and CDR2 sequences are MGHRA and YSYEKL. CDR3 nucleotides: TGCGCCAGCAGAGACCGCTTGTCGGGGGTGCCTGAAGCTTTCTTT. Translated, it gives CASRDRLSGVPEAFF.

This clone was counted only a few times. The genes are TRBV28 and TRBJ1-2, with TRBD1 as a possible D gene (6 bases). Germline CDR1 is MDHEN and CDR2 is SYDVKM. This CDR3 region has 16 residues. V was clipped by 1 base and J by 8 bases, with 20 bases between them. The CDR3 is CASSLFSWQGPGGYTF. CDR3 sequence (DNA): TGTGCCAGCAGTTTATTTAGTTGGCAGGGGCCCGGAGGCTACACCTTC.

V and J are TRBV6-1 and TRBJ2-3; maybe TRBD2 (6 bases). Trimming left V 0 bases short and J 2 bases short, with 18 bases between. Germline-derived CDR1 and CDR2 are MNHNS and SASEGT. CDR3 length: 18 residues. The CDR3 DNA follows: TGTGCCAGCAGTGAAGCGCGGAGAGGCGGGGTGATCACAGATACGCAGTATTTT. Translating it yields CASSEARRGGVITDTQYF.

This rearrangement joins TRBV7-9 to TRBJ1-5, with TRBD1 as a possible D gene (6 bases). V lost 1 base, J lost 6 bases, and 10 bases lay in between. Germline-derived CDR1 and CDR2 are SEHNR and FQNEAQ (reference sequence). The length of the CDR3 is 14 residues. CDR3 loop: CASSLDREGQPQHF. CDR3 sequence (DNA): TGTGCCAGCAGCTTAGACAGGGAGGGTCAGCCCCAGCATTTT.

The rearrangement joins TRBV28 to TRBJ1-3; 9 positions agree with TRBD1. V shed 3 bases and J 2 bases; nucleotides not matched to a gene: 2. The V gene's germline CDR1 is MDHEN and CDR2 SYDVKM. The CDR3 loop spans 15 amino acids. As DNA, the CDR3 is TGTGCCAGCAGTTTGGGGACAGGGACTGGAAACACCATATATTTT. This translates into CASSLGTGTGNTIYF.

About this clone itself: The identical CDR3 is also encoded by other nucleotide sequences in the sample. This sequence joins TRBV5-4 and TRBJ1-2; D is unclear. Germline CDR1 SGHNT, CDR2 YYREEE (reference sequence). V dropped 0 bases and J dropped 0 bases, with 6 bases sitting between them. The CDR3 spans 14 residues. CDR3 loop: CASSLGQANYGYTF. CDR3 DNA sequence: TGTGCCAGCAGCTTGGGGCAGGCTAACTATGGCTACACCTTC. Variable domain in full (rest from reference TRBV5-4 and TRBJ1-2): ETGVTQSPTHLIKTRGQQVTLRCSSQSGHNTVSWYQQALGQGPQFIFQYYREEENGRGNFPPRFSGLQFPNYSSELNVNALELDDSALYLCASSLGQANYGYTFGSGTRLTVV.

In this sample, this clone turned up once. The chain combines TRBV2 with TRBJ1-2, with 7 bases that match TRBD1. CDR3 size: 13 residues. Germline assignment: CDR1 SNHLY and CDR2 FYNNEI. J lost 5 bases, V lost 6 bases, and 6 bases had no gene match. This CDR3 reads CASRLGTEYGYTF. CDR3 sequence (DNA): TGTGCCAGCAGACTTGGGACAGAATATGGCTACACCTTC.

The gene calls are TRBV12-5 and TRBJ1-5, with 9 bases lining up with TRBD1. J gave up 4 bases and V 2 bases, and 12 bases lay outside the gene matches. CDR3 length equals 18 residues. Germline CDR1 is LGHNT and CDR2 is FRNRAP. CDR3 bases: TGTGCTAGTGGTTTGACACTCCGGGACAGGGAGTGGAATCAGCCCCAGCATTTT. It is translated as CASGLTLRDREWNQPQHF.